The rows below give T cell receptor beta chains drawn from one sample of a study of T cells in Graves' hyperthyroidism and ophthalmopathy. TCRdb reprocessed the multiplex PCR reads via MiXCR and lists one record per CDR3 protein. The sample yields a few hundred thousand distinct CDR3 sequences, roughly 18% seen once. The sample consisted of blood. These receptor sequences come from a woman between 50 and 59 years old with Graves' hyperthyroidism. Each CDR3 is given with its conserved first and last residue. Each record gives: J gene, clone size, D gene, V gene, CDR3 protein, CDR3 DNA. A D gene is named only where the DNA matches it firmly. Size tells how often a clone was seen (once, few, many) or the class of an expanded clone, and some rows leave it out.

>TRBJ2-3|many|TRBD1|TRBV20-1
CSGSWRQGSTDTQYF
TGCAGTGGAAGTTGGCGACAGGGCAGCACAGATACGCAGTATTTT
>TRBJ2-3|many|.|TRBV2
CASSPSTGFPDTQYF
TGTGCCAGCAGTCCTTCTACGGGGTTTCCAGATACGCAGTATTTT
>TRBJ1-1|many|.|TRBV9
CASSVGGSTEAFF
TGTGCCAGCAGCGTAGGAGGGTCGACTGAAGCTTTCTTT
>TRBJ1-1|few|.|TRBV5-1
CASKGSGMNTEAFF
TGCGCCAGCAAGGGATCCGGGATGAACACTGAAGCTTTCTTT
>TRBJ2-3|many|.|TRBV27
CASRDTGSTDTQYF
TGTGCCAGCAGGGACACAGGGAGCACAGATACGCAGTATTTT
>TRBJ1-2|many|.|TRBV30
CAWTPGEYQGYTF
TGTGCCTGGACGCCAGGGGAGTATCAAGGCTACACCTTC
>TRBJ1-5|few|.|TRBV6-2/TRBV6-3
CASSYSRQSNQPQHF
TGTGCCAGCAGTTACTCGCGACAAAGCAATCAGCCCCAGCATTTT
>TRBJ1-2|.|.|TRBV30
CAWSVQLGYTF
TGTGCCTGGAGTGTTCAACTAGGCTACACCTTC
>TRBJ2-5|many|TRBD1|TRBV28
CASSPSRGRETQYF
TGTGCCAGCAGCCCTAGTAGGGGGCGGGAGACCCAGTACTTC
>TRBJ1-1|many|.|TRBV10-3
CAISGGTEAFF
TGTGCCATCAGTGGAGGAACTGAAGCTTTCTTT
>TRBJ1-4|.|TRBD1|TRBV2
CASSELTGVNEKLFF
TGTGCCAGCAGTGAACTCACAGGGGTGAATGAAAAACTGTTTTTT
>TRBJ2-7|.|.|TRBV20-1
CSAPRQNLYEQYF
TGCAGTGCACCGCGACAGAATCTATACGAGCAGTACTTC
>TRBJ2-3|few|.|TRBV14
CASSGWDPDTQYF
TGTGCCAGCAGTGGATGGGACCCAGATACGCAGTATTTT
>TRBJ2-1|few|TRBD1|TRBV20-1
CSACDREYNEQFF
TGCAGTGCTTGTGACAGGGAGTACAATGAGCAGTTCTTC
>TRBJ2-1|many|TRBD2|TRBV13
CASSPGTSGPLNEQFF
TGTGCCAGCAGCCCTGGGACTAGCGGACCACTTAATGAGCAGTTCTTC
>TRBJ2-1|few|TRBD2|TRBV3-1
CASSPTSGGADLPFF
TGTGCCAGCAGCCCTACTAGCGGGGGGGCCGATTTACCGTTCTTC
>TRBJ1-5|few|.|TRBV19
CASSIPQGSGGNQPQHF
TGTGCCAGTAGTATTCCACAGGGTTCGGGGGGCAATCAGCCCCAGCATTTT
>TRBJ2-7|many|.|TRBV28
CASTTPGLSYEQYF
TGTGCCAGCACCACCCCGGGTCTCTCCTACGAGCAGTACTTC
>TRBJ1-1|.|.|TRBV6-1
CASSSNIGDTEAFF
TGTGCCAGCAGCTCCAACATAGGGGACACTGAAGCTTTCTTT
>TRBJ1-1|few|.|TRBV10-3
CAISVGREDEAFF
TGTGCCATCAGTGTAGGTAGGGAGGATGAAGCTTTCTTT
>TRBJ2-5|.|.|TRBV12-3/TRBV12-4
CASSFSPTGTQYF
TGTGCCAGCAGTTTTAGCCCAACAGGGACCCAGTACTTC